This T cell receptor (beta chain) is drawn from a study of identical twins (TCRdb year 2016). Background on the whole study: TCR alpha and beta repertoires from monozygotic twins, unrelated adults of various ages and cord blood were deep-sequenced to test whether fetal clonotypes persist. To rule out contamination, replicate twin experiments were performed at different times with different library preparation protocols.

The method was 5' RACE. Sequencing relied on an Illumina HiSeq 2000. A universal primer binding site was added through template switching, and the final cDNA carried a unique molecular identifier so that TCR cDNA molecules could be counted accurately. Specific primers in the conserved constant-segment region were used to synthesize first-strand cDNA for the TCR alpha and beta chains. To control for contamination, every cDNA library was double barcoded, receiving both a SMART-Mk sample barcode and Illumina barcodes. Two successive PCR steps introduced TruSeq adapter sequences along with Illumina sample barcodes. The Illumina HiSeq platform was used with custom primers to sequence TCR alpha and beta cDNA libraries. In the original analysis: Unique molecular identifiers were extracted from raw reads with MiGEC, and CDR3 positions were determined with MiXCR. For each individual, recombination models were inferred using an EM algorithm with the repgenHMM and IGoR tools. Shared clonotype analysis was performed with the tcR package in R, normalizing sharing by the product of cloneset sizes. To study raw recombination free of thymic and clonal selection effects, out-of-frame nonproductive sequences were analyzed. TCRdb reanalyzed the raw reads on its own, using fastp at Q25 for trimming and MiXCR for clone calling, and kept in-frame beta chains. Identical CDR3 proteins give one entry, which carries the most common genes and DNA. The V and J calls were determined by TCRdb, not by the authors. This sample lists about 340,000 distinct CDR3 sequences; approximately 8.7% were detected once. The top ten constitute 8% to 10% of the sample.

Every donor in the study was a healthy Caucasian. Three unrelated non-twin adults were additionally sequenced: a male aged 18 to 29, a male aged 50 to 60 and a female aged 50 to 60. Using Miltenyi CD45RO+ enrichment and human naive T-cell isolation kits, memory (CD45RO+) and naive T cells were isolated from PBMC. What the study reported, not specific to this receptor: Because the same donors could not be followed over many years, conclusions were based on cross-sectional statistical analysis. In monozygotic twins, out-of-frame TCR alpha sharing was systematically underestimated by recombination models, although the models agreed with sharing between unrelated individuals. Zero-insertion analyses could be partly confounded by invariant T cells such as MAIT and iNKT, though diverse VJ usage argued against such confounding for most clonotypes. Fewer insertions were carried by abundant cord blood beta clonotypes; a weaker similar trend was observed in young adult naive repertoires, while no such trend was observed in memory repertoires. Compared with coincidental sharing between unrelated individuals, out-of-frame TCR alpha sequences shared between twins showed an excess of sequences with low generation probability. In beta out-of-frame sequences, excess twin sharing was weaker, because having fewer shared sequences lowered the signal-to-noise ratio.

This clonotype was detected a few times. Its antigen remains undetermined. Qualities for individual bases were not recorded, and no much larger clone is one base off. Based on the germline V gene, the CDR1 and CDR2 sequences are MGHDK and SYGVNS. The CDR3 runs 12 residues from the cysteine to the phenylalanine. Of all the DNA, just the CDR3 is kept, 36 bases in frame from base 1. V and J are truncated by 10 bases and 1 base respectively, leaving an intervening sequence of 10 bases. In this chain, TRBV25-1 is recombined with TRBJ1-2; a weak D assignment points to TRBD1 (6 bases agree). The TCR sequence derives from a woman aged 45 to 65 in good health. Input material: naive T cells sorted from blood. The cell subset or site label here, explained by the study, means: cells isolated with a human naive T-cell isolation kit. The DNA is as follows: TGTGCCACCCGAGGGGGTAACTATGGCTACACCTTC. This gives the protein CATRGGNYGYTF.